There are many counts of the clone carrying this T cell receptor (beta chain). Its specificity is unknown. The data stem from a study of T cell repertoires in cytomegalovirus infection. From the reads, TCRdb called clonotypes with MiXCR, one entry per CDR3 protein. Of under 100,000 distinct CDR3 sequences in the sample, about 3.8% are singletons; the top ten hold approximately 4.6%. Trimming removed 5 bases at V and 7 bases at J, with 21 bases between. CDR1 SGHTA and CDR2 FQGNSA come from the germline V gene. The CDR3 runs 16 residues. Study-wide points: Cumulative frequency of public TCR beta families picked out carriers of CMV plus the relevant HLA.

The chain is built from TRBV7-2 and TRBJ1-5; perhaps TRBD1 as D (5 bases). The sequencing input was PBMCs. This sequence was found in a human donor in good health (CMV status not recorded). Some clones in this sample may be carry-over from other donors' samples. CDR3 sequence (DNA): TGTGCCAGCAGCCTAGGGGTATCAGGGCCGGGGCAGCCCCAGCATTTT. This encodes CASSLGVSGPGQPQHF. The variable domain in full, completed from reference TRBV7-2 and TRBJ1-5, reads GAGVSQSPSNKVTEKGKDVELRCDPISGHTALYWYRQSLGQGLEFLIYFQGNSAPDKSGLPSDRFSAERTGGSVSTLTIQRTQQEDSAVYLCASSLGVSGPGQPQHFGDGTRLSIL.